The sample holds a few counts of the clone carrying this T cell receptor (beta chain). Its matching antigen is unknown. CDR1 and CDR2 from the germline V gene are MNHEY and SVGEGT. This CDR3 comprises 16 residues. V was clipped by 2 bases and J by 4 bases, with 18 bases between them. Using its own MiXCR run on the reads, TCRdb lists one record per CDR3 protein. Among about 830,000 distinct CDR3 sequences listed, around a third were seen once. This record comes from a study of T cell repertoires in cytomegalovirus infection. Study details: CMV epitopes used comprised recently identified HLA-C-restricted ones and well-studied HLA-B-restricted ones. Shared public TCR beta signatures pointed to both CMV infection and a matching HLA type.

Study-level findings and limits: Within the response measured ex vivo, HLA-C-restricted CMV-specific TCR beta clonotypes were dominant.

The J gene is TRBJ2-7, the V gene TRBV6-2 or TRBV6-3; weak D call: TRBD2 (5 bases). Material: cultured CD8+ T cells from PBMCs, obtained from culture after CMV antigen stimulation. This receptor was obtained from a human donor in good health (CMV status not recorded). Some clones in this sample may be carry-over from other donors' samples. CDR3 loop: CASSYPPGIHPYEQYV. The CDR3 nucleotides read TGTGCCAGCAGTTACCCTCCGGGGATACATCCTTACGAGCAGTACGTC.